One and the same sample provided the 22 T cell receptor beta chains below, sequenced in a study of shared clonotypes between healthy human individuals. As defined, naive CD8 cells were CD45RO-negative and positively selected for CCR7, with terminally differentiated effector memory CD45RA+ cells excluded. This table comes from immunoSEQ multiplex PCR, and its TCRdb copy is limited to in-frame clones, with some not included. The sample carries roughly 2,000,000 clones, around 96% recorded once. Sequences were obtained from naive CD8+ T cells sorted from blood. Receptors originate from a man between 18 and 35 years old in good health.

The CDR3 DNA reads as TGTGCCAGCAGTGTGACGAAGAACACTGAAGCTTTCTTT. Translated: CASSVTKNTEAFF. This chain uses TRBV6-1 with TRBJ1-1; D gene ambiguous. The germline CDR1 and CDR2 sequences are MNHNS and SASEGT. The CDR3 spans 13 residues. The V and J ends lost 4 bases and 1 base respectively, with 7 bases between them.

The chain uses TRBV28 and TRBJ1-1; D not certain. With 10 bases removed from V and 1 base from J, the gap between germline ends came to 10 bases. CDR3 length: 12 residues. The germline V gene encodes CDR1 MDHEN and CDR2 SYDVKM. CDR3 sequence reads: CATADTNTEAFF. CDR3 nucleotide sequence: TGTGCCACCGCCGACACGAACACTGAAGCTTTCTTT.

This chain joins TRBV2 and TRBJ1-5, with D tentatively TRBD1 (6 bases). The germline V gene encodes CDR1 SNHLY and CDR2 FYNNEI. V was clipped by 7 bases and J by 2 bases, with 12 bases between them. This CDR3 is 14 amino acids long. CDR3 coding DNA: TGTGCCAGCAAAAGCCCAGGGGGCAATCAGCCCCAGCATTTT. As protein: CASKSPGGNQPQHF.

The genes are TRBV2 and TRBJ2-5; D is unclear. The CDR3 loop spans 15 amino acids. CDR1 and CDR2 from the germline V gene are SNHLY and FYNNEI. V was clipped by 7 bases and J by 2 bases, with 17 bases between them. CDR3 in DNA: TGTGCCAGCAAATCAGAGACATTTTTTCAAGAGACCCAGTACTTC. Encoded protein: CASKSETFFQETQYF.

V gene TRBV6-1 combines with J gene TRBJ1-1, with D hard to call. The CDR3 spans 16 residues. The V gene lost 2 bases and the J gene lost 0 bases, with 13 bases spanning the gap. Germline V gene sequence: CDR1 MNHNS, CDR2 SASEGT. CDR3 protein: CASSELVPWVNTEAFF. The CDR3 nucleotides are TGTGCCAGCAGTGAACTAGTCCCGTGGGTGAACACTGAAGCTTTCTTT.

This chain joins TRBV5-8 and TRBJ2-1; D is unresolved. Germline V CDR1 and CDR2: SGHTS, YDEGEE. CDR3 length: 17 amino acids. V gave up 0 bases and J gave up 10 bases, with 23 bases separating them. CDR3 DNA sequence: TGTGCCAGCAGCTTGGCCGGCTCCACCGGACCATTCGGGGAGCAGTTCTTC. The encoded protein is CASSLAGSTGPFGEQFF.

This clone was detected a few times. This same CDR3 is encoded by further DNA sequences in the sample. The chain has TRBV6-5 and TRBJ1-4; D not certain. Germline CDR1 reads MNHEY; CDR2 reads SVGAGI. V gave up 2 bases and J gave up 3 bases, with 7 bases separating them. This CDR3 is built from 14 residues. CDR3: CASSYIGANEKLFF. CDR3 DNA: TGTGCCAGCAGTTACATCGGGGCTAATGAAAAACTGTTTTTT.

V and J are TRBV4-3 and TRBJ1-2; D remains unclear. This CDR3 is built from 15 residues. Trimming cost V 1 base and J 4 bases, with 13 bases left between them. CDR1 is LGHNA, CDR2 YSLEER, per germline. Written as DNA, the CDR3 is TGCGCCAGCAGCCAAGTGGCGGGTACCACCTATGGCTACACCTTC. Residues: CASSQVAGTTYGYTF.

The chain has TRBV6-1 and TRBJ2-7; maybe TRBD1 (6 bases). V lost 6 bases and J 3 bases, leaving 12 bases between the germline ends. The CDR3 runs to 13 residues. From germline, CDR1 is MNHNS and CDR2 SASEGT. The CDR3 sequence is CASSRGTLYEQYF. The CDR3 coding sequence is TGTGCCAGCAGCAGGGGTACCCTCTACGAGCAGTACTTC.

The chain recombines TRBV13 with TRBJ2-1; TRBD2 matches at 10 bases. The V gene end was trimmed by 5 bases and the J gene end by 8 bases; junction bases not matched to a gene: 12. Germline V CDR1 and CDR2: PRHDT, FYEKMQ (reference sequence). The CDR3 contains 16 residues. The CDR3 bases are TGTGCCAGCAGCCCCGGGGCTAGCGGGGGTCTGGATGAGCAGTTCTTC. It translates to CASSPGASGGLDEQFF.

The V call is TRBV25-1, the J call TRBJ2-7; D uncertain. The CDR3 extends over 13 amino acids. Trimming took off 0 bases at V and 6 bases at J, with 9 bases between the two ends. CDR1 and CDR2 (germline): MGHDK, SYGVNS. The DNA for the CDR3 is TGTGCCAGCAGTGAATATCTTCCGGGCGAGCAGTACTTC. Residues: CASSEYLPGEQYF.

For this clone: Additional DNA sequences in this sample encode the identical CDR3. The chain couples TRBV27 to TRBJ2-5; tentative D call: TRBD1 (6 bases). The CDR3 totals 13 residues. The V end was cut by 2 bases, the J end by 5 bases, with 9 bases between. The germline V gene encodes CDR1 MNHEY and CDR2 SMNVEV (reference sequence). The CDR3, as DNA: TGTGCCAGCAGTTTAACAGGGTGGGAGACCCAGTACTTC. Translation: CASSLTGWETQYF.

The V and J genes are TRBV27 and TRBJ2-3; D call uncertain. CDR3 size: 12 residues. Germline V gene lookup returns CDR1 MNHEY and CDR2 SMNVEV (reference sequence). Trimming took 3 bases from V and 5 from J, leaving 6 bases between them. The CDR3 DNA sequence: TGTGCCAGCAGTTTCATTCGAGATACGCAGTATTTT. It encodes CASSFIRDTQYF.

With regard to this clone: The sample holds other DNA sequences that translate to the same CDR3. V usage is TRBV7-9 and J usage is TRBJ2-1; D is tentatively TRBD1 or TRBD2 (5 bases each). The CDR3 length is 14 residues. V lost 5 bases and J 5 bases, leaving 13 bases between the germline ends. Germline-derived CDR1 and CDR2 are SEHNR and FQNEAQ (reference sequence). The CDR3 here is CASSPGQGDNEQFF. The CDR3 DNA reads TGTGCCAGCAGCCCCGGGCAGGGAGACAATGAGCAGTTCTTC.

This rearrangement joins TRBV5-4 to TRBJ2-3; 13 bases are a match to TRBD2. Germline V gives CDR1 SGHNT, CDR2 YYREEE (reference sequence). The CDR3 loop spans 14 amino acids. The V and J ends lost 7 bases and 6 bases, in that order; junction bases with no gene match: 5. CDR3 amino acids: CASRTSGSLDTQYF. Written as DNA, the CDR3 is TGTGCCAGCCGGACTAGCGGGAGTTTGGATACGCAGTATTTT.

This sequence joins TRBV2 and TRBJ1-5; D not certain. CDR1 SNHLY and CDR2 FYNNEI come from the germline V gene. The CDR3 extends over 13 amino acids. V lost 7 bases and J 0 bases, leaving 7 bases between the germline ends. The DNA for the CDR3 is TGTGCCAGCACCGGCTATAGCAATCAGCCCCAGCATTTT. It encodes CASTGYSNQPQHF.

This clone was observed once. This sequence joins TRBV27 and TRBJ2-7; tentatively, D is TRBD1 or TRBD2 (5 bases each). CDR1 and CDR2 (germline): MNHEY, SMNVEV (reference sequence). The CDR3 extends over 16 amino acids. Trimming left V 6 bases short and J 3 bases short, with 21 bases between. DNA for the CDR3: TGTGCCAGCAGCCCTCTCTCCGGGGTAGGGGTCTACGAGCAGTACTTC. As protein: CASSPLSGVGVYEQYF.

In regard to this clone: Other DNA sequences in the same sample also yield this CDR3. The rearrangement links TRBV7-9 to TRBJ2-7; 9 bases agree with TRBD1. Trimming took 4 bases from V and 3 from J; bases not matched to a gene: 4. Germline loops: CDR1 SEHNR, CDR2 FQNEAQ (reference sequence). This CDR3 has 14 residues. DNA for the CDR3: TGTGCCAGCAGCTCCCCGGGACAGGGCTACGAGCAGTACTTC. This translates into CASSSPGQGYEQYF.

This chain connects TRBV4-2 to TRBJ2-7; a possible D gene is TRBD2 (5 bases). V was pared by 3 bases and J by 3 bases, with 12 bases between. The germline V gene encodes CDR1 LGHNA and CDR2 YNFKEQ. CDR3 length: 14 residues. CDR3 residues: CASSHGRDYYEQYF. The CDR3, as DNA: TGTGCCAGCAGCCATGGACGGGATTACTACGAGCAGTACTTC.

The chain combines TRBV9 with TRBJ2-5; 9 positions agree with TRBD2. The germline V gene encodes CDR1 SGDLS and CDR2 YYNGEE. The CDR3 extends over 18 amino acids. J lost 5 bases, V lost 0 bases, and 14 bases had no gene match. The CDR3 DNA is TGTGCCAGCAGCGTAGACGGCTTGGGAGCGGGGGGAGGGGAGACCCAGTACTTC. Residues: CASSVDGLGAGGGETQYF.

The rearrangement links TRBV2 to TRBJ2-7; 9 positions agree with TRBD1. Germline V CDR1 and CDR2: SNHLY, FYNNEI. J lost 3 bases, V lost 3 bases, and 9 bases had no gene match. The CDR3 consists of 16 residues. Written as DNA, the CDR3 is TGTGCCAGCAGTGAGGGGGGGACAGGGCGCAACTACGAGCAGTACTTC. Its protein product is CASSEGGTGRNYEQYF.

With respect to this clone: Other DNA sequences in the sample encode the same CDR3. This chain links TRBV27 with TRBJ2-1; 12 positions match TRBD2. V lost 5 bases, J lost 7 bases, and 3 bases stayed unmatched. The germline V gene has CDR1 MNHEY and CDR2 SMNVEV (reference sequence). The CDR3 runs 14 residues. CDR3 in DNA: TGTGCCAGCAGTCTAGCGGGAGGGGGTAATGAGCAGTTCTTC. It encodes CASSLAGGGNEQFF.